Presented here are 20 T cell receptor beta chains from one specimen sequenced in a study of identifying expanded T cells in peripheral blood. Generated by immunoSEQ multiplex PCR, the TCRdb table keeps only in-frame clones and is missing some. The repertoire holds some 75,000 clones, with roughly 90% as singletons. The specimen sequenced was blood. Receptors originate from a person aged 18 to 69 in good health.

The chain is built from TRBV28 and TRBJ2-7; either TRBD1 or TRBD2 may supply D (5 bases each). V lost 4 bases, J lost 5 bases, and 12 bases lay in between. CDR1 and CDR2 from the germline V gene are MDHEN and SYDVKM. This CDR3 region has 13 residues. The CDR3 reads CASSYGTPDEQYF. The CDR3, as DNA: TGTGCCAGCAGTTACGGGACCCCGGACGAGCAGTACTTC.

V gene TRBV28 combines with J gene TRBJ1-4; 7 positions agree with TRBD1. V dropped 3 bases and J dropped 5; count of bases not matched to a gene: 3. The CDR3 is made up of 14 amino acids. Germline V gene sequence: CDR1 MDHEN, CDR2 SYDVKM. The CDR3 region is CASSFQGGNEKLFF. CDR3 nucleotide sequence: TGTGCCAGCAGTTTCCAGGGGGGAAATGAAAAACTGTTTTTT.

The CDR3 region is CATSLSVPAGGQDTQYF. Here the CDR3 DNA reads TGTGCCACCAGCTTGAGCGTCCCAGCGGGGGGGCAAGATACGCAGTATTTT. This chain joins TRBV15 and TRBJ2-3; TRBD2 aligns across 10 bases. The CDR3 totals 17 residues. V dropped 5 bases and J dropped 5; count of bases not matched to a gene: 13. Germline values: CDR1 LNHNV, CDR2 YYDKDF (reference sequence). Filled out from reference TRBV15 and TRBJ2-3, the complete variable domain reads DAMVIQNPRYQVTQFGKPVTLSCSQTLNHNVMYWYQQKSSQAPKLLFHYYDKDFNNEADTPDNFQSRRPNTSFCFLDIRSPGLGDTAMYLCATSLSVPAGGQDTQYFGPGTRLTVL.

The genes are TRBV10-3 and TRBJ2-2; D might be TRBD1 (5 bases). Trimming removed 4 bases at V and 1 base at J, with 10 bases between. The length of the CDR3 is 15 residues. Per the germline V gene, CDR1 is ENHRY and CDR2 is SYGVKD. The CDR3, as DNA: TGTGCCATCAGTGCGCAGGGATTGAACACCGGGGAGCTGTTTTTT. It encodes CAISAQGLNTGELFF.

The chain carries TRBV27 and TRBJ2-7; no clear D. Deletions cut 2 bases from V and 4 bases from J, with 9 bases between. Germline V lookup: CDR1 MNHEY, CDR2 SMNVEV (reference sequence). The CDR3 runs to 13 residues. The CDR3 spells CASSLMQNYEQYF. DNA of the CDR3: TGTGCCAGCAGTTTAATGCAGAATTACGAGCAGTACTTC.

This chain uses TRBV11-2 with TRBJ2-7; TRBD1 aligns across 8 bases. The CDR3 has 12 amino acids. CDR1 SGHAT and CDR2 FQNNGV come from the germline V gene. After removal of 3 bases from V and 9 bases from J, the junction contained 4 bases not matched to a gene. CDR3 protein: CASSFGQGGQYF. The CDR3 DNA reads TGTGCCAGCAGCTTCGGACAGGGTGGGCAGTACTTC.

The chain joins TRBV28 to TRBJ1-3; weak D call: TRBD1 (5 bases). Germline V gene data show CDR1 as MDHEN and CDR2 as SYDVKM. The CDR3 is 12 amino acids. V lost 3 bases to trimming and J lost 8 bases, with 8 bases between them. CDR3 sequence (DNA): TGTGCCAGCAGTTTTGAGGGGCACACCATATATTTT. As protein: CASSFEGHTIYF.

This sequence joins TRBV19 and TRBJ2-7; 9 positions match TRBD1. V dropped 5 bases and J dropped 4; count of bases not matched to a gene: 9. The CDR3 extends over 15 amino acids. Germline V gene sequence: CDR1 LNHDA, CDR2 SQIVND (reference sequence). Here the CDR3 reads CASSLQTGGAYEQYF. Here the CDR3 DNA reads TGTGCCAGTAGTTTACAGACAGGGGGAGCGTACGAGCAGTACTTC. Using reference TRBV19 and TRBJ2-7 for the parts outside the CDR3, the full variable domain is DGGITQSPKYLFRKEGQNVTLSCEQNLNHDAMYWYRQDPGQGLRLIYYSQIVNDFQKGDIAEGYSVSREKKESFPLTVTSAQKNPTAFYLCASSLQTGGAYEQYFGPGTRLTVT.

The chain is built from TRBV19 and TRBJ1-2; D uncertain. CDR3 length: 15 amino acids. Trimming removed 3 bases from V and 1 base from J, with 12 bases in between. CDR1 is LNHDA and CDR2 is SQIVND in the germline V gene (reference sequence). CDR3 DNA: TGTGCCAGTAGTATTGTATTACGGGGTAACTATGGCTACACCTTC. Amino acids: CASSIVLRGNYGYTF.

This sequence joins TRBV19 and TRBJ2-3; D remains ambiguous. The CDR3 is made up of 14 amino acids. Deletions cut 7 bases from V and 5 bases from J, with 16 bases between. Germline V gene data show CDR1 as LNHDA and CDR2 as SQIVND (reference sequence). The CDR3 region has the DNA TGTGCCAGTAATGAGGCAGGCGGTAAAGATACGCAGTATTTT. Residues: CASNEAGGKDTQYF.

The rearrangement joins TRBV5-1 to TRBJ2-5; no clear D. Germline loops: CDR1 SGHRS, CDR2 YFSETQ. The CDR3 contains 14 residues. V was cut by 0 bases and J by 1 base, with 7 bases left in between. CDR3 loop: CASSLAASQETQYF. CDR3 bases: TGCGCCAGCAGCTTGGCGGCCAGCCAAGAGACCCAGTACTTC.

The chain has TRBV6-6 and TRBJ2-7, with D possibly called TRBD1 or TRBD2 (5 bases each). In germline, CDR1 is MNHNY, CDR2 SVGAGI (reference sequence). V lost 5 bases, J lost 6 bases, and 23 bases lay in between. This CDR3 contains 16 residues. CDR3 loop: CASSPIPGDQTREQYF. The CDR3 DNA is TGTGCCAGCAGTCCTATACCTGGGGACCAAACACGCGAGCAGTACTTC.

The DNA of the CDR3 is TGTGCCAGCAGTTTAGCTGGGGATACGCAGTATTTT. Translating it yields CASSLAGDTQYF. J is TRBJ2-3 and V is TRBV28; no firm D call. Germline V gives CDR1 MDHEN, CDR2 SYDVKM. Trimming stripped 2 bases from V and 6 bases from J, with 6 bases between. This CDR3 region has 12 residues.

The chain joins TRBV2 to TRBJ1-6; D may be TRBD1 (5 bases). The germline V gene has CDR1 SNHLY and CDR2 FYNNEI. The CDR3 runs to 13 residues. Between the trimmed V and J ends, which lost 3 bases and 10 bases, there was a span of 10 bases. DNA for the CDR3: TGTGCCAGCAGTGATCCGTGGGGCTCACCCCTCCACTTT. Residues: CASSDPWGSPLHF.

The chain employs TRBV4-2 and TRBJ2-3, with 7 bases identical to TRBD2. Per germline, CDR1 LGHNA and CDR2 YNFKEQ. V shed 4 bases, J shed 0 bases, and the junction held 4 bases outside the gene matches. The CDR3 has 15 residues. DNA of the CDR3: TGTGCCAGCAGCCTTTTAGCGGGTAGCACAGATACGCAGTATTTT. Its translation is CASSLLAGSTDTQYF.

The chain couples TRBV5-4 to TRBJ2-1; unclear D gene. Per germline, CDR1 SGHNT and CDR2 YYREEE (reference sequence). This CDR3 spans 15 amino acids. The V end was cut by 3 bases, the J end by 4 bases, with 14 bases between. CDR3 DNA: TGTGCCAGCAGCTCCCAGGTGTCCCAATACAATGAGCAGTTCTTC. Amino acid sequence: CASSSQVSQYNEQFF.

The CDR3 DNA is TGTGCCAGCAGCCAGAACAGGGGAAGTCAACAGGAGACCCAGTACTTC. Translation: CASSQNRGSQQETQYF. The chain uses TRBV14 and TRBJ2-5; TRBD1 matches 7 bases. Germline CDR1 is SGHDN and CDR2 is FVKESK. The CDR3 runs to 16 residues. Trimming cost V 3 bases and J 5 bases; bases outside gene matches: 12. The entire variable domain, with the rest obtained from reference TRBV14 and TRBJ2-5, is as follows: EAGVTQFPSHSVIEKGQTVTLRCDPISGHDNLYWYRRVMGKEIKFLLHFVKESKQDESGMPNNRFLAERTGGTYSTLKVQPAELEDSGVYFCASSQNRGSQQETQYFGPGTRLLVL.

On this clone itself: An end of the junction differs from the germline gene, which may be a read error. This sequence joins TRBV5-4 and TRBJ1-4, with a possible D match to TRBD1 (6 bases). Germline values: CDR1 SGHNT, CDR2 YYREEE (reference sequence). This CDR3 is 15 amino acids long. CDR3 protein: CVSSQTGQTNEKLFF. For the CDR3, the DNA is TGTGTCAGCAGCCAAACCGGACAGACAAATGAAAAACTGTTTTTT.

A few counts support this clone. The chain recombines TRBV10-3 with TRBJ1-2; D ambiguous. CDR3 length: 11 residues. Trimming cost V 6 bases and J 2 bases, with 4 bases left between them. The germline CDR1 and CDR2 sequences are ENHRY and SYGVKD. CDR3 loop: CAISQNYGYTF. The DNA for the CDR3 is TGTGCCATCAGCCAGAACTATGGCTACACCTTC.

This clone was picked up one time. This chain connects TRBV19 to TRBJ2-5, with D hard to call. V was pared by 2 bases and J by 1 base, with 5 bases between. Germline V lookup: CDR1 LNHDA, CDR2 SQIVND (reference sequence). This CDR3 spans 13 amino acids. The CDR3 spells CASSIWGQETQYF. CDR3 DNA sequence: TGTGCCAGTAGTATATGGGGCCAAGAGACCCAGTACTTC.